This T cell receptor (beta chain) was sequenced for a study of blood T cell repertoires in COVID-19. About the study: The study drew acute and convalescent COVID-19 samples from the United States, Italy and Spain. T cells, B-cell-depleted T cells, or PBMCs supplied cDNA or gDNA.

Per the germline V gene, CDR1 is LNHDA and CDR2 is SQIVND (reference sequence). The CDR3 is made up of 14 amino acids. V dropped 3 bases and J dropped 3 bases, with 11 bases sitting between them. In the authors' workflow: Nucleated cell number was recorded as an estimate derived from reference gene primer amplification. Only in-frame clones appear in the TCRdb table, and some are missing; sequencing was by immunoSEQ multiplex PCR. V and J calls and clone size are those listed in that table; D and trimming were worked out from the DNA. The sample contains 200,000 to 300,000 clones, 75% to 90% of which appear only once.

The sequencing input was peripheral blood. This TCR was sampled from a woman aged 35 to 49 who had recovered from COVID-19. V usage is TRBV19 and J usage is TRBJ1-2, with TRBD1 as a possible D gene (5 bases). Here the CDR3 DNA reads TGTGCCAGTAGTATGATCAGGGCAGACTATGGCTACACCTTC. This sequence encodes CASSMIRADYGYTF.